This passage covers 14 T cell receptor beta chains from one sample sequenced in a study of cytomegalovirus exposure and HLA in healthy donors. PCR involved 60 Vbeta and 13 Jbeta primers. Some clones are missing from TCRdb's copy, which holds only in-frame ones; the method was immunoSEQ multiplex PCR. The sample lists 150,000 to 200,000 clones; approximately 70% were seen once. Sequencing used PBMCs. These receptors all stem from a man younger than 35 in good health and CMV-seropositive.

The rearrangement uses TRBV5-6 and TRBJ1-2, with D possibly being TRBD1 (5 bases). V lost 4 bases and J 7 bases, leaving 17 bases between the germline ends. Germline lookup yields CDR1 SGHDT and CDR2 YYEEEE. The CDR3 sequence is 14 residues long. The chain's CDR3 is CASSGRQIWVGYTF. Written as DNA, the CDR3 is TGTGCCAGCAGCGGACGACAGATTTGGGTTGGCTACACCTTC.

The chain's CDR3 is CASSQATGLQDTQYF. The CDR3 DNA follows: TGTGCCAGCAGCCAGGCGACAGGGTTGCAAGATACGCAGTATTTT. V and J are TRBV14 and TRBJ2-3; 7 bases fit TRBD1. With 3 bases clipped from V and 5 bases from J, the junction kept 8 bases outside the gene matches. From germline, CDR1 is SGHDN and CDR2 FVKESK. The CDR3 spans 15 residues.

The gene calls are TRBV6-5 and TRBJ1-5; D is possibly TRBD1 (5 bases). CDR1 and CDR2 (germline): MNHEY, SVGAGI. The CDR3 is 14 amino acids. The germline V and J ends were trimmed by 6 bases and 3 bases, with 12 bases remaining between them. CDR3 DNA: TGTGCCAGCAGACCCGACAGTCCCAATCAGCCCCAGCATTTT. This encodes CASRPDSPNQPQHF.

In DNA form, the CDR3 reads TGTGCCAGCAGCTTAGCCAGCGGGGGCCCCTCTGGGGCCAACGTCCTGACTTTC. Translating it yields CASSLASGGPSGANVLTF. The gene calls are TRBV7-6 and TRBJ2-6, with TRBD2 matching over 8 bases. CDR3 length: 18 amino acids. V trimming: 0 bases; J trimming: 0 bases; junction bases outside the gene matches: 4. The germline V gene has CDR1 SGHVS and CDR2 FNYEAQ. The variable domain in full, completed from reference TRBV7-6 and TRBJ2-6, reads GAGVSQSPRYKVTKRGQDVALRCDPISGHVSLYWYRQALGQGPEFLTYFNYEAQQDKSGLPNDRFSAERPEGSISTLTIQRTEQRDSAMYRCASSLASGGPSGANVLTFGAGSRLTVL.

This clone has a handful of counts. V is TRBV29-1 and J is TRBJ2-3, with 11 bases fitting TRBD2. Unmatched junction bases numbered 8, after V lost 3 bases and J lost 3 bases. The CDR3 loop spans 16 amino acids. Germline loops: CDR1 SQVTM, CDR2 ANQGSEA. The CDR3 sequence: CSVDIGLAGGTDTQYF. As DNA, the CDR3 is TGCAGCGTTGATATCGGGCTAGCGGGAGGTACAGATACGCAGTATTTT.

In nucleotides, the CDR3 is TGTGCCAGTGCAACAGGGAAGGACACTGAAGCTTTCTTT. Amino acids: CASATGKDTEAFF. V and J are TRBV27 and TRBJ1-1, with D possibly being TRBD1 (6 bases). V lost 9 bases and J lost 3, with 14 bases in between. The germline gives CDR1 MNHEY, CDR2 SMNVEV (reference sequence). The CDR3 covers 13 residues.

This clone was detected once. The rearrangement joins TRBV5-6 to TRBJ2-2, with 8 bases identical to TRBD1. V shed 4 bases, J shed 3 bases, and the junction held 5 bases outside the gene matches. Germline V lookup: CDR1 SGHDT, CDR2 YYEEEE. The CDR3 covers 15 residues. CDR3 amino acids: CASSPQTGDTGELFF. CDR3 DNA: TGTGCCAGCAGCCCGCAGACAGGGGACACCGGGGAGCTGTTTTTT.

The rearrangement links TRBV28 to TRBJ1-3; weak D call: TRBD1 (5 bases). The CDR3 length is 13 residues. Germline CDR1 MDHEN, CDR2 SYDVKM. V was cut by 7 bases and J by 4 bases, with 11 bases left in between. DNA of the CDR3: TGTGCCAGCAAACCTCGGGGGGGAAACACCATATATTTT. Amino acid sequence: CASKPRGGNTIYF.

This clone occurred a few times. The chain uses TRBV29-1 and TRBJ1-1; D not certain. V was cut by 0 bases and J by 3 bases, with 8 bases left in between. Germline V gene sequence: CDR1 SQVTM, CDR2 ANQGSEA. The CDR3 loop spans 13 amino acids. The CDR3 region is CSVEDLSDTEAFF. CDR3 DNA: TGCAGCGTTGAAGATTTGAGCGACACTGAAGCTTTCTTT.

Written as DNA, the CDR3 is TGTGCCAGTAGTAAAGGGGACAGCCCGACCAACTATGGCTACACCTTC. Translating gives CASSKGDSPTNYGYTF. The genes are TRBV19 and TRBJ1-2; 7 positions agree with TRBD1. CDR1 LNHDA and CDR2 SQIVND come from the germline V gene (reference sequence). The CDR3 runs to 16 residues. V shed 4 bases and J 2 bases; nucleotides not matched to a gene: 10.

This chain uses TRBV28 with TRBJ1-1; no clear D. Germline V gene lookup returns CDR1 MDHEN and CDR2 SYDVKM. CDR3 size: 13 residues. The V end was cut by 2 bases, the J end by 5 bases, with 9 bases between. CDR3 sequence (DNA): TGTGCCAGCAGTTTAGGAGTTGGGACTGAAGCTTTCTTT. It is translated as CASSLGVGTEAFF.

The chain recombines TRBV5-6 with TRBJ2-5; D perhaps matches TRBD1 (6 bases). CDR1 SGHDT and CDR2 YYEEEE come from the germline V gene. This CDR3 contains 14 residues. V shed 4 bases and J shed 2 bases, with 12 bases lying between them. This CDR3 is CASSTIQGQETQYF. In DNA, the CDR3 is TGTGCCAGCAGCACCATACAGGGACAAGAGACCCAGTACTTC. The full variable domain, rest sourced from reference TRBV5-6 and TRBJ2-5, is DAGVTQSPTHLIKTRGQQVTLRCSPKSGHDTVSWYQQALGQGPQFIFQYYEEEERQRGNFPDRFSGHQFPNYSSELNVNALLLGDSALYLCASSTIQGQETQYFGPGTRLLVL.

CDR3 in amino acids: CATQTEQGYTGELFF. CDR3 DNA sequence: TGTGCCACCCAAACCGAGCAGGGGTACACCGGGGAGCTGTTTTTT. The V gene is TRBV6-5, the J gene TRBJ2-2; possible D gene TRBD1, 6 bases. The CDR3 contains 15 residues. Germline V gene sequence: CDR1 MNHEY, CDR2 SVGAGI. V lost 10 bases to trimming and J lost 3 bases, with 18 bases between them.

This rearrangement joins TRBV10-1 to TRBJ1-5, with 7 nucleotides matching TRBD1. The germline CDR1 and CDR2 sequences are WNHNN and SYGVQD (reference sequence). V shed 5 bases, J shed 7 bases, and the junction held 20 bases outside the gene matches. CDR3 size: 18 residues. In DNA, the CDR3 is TGCGCCAGCAGTTTGTTCCGGGACAGTGGTAGGACATGGCAGCCCCAGCATTTT. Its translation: CASSLFRDSGRTWQPQHF.